A selection of T cell receptor beta chains follows, all from one sample in a study of blood T cell repertoires in COVID-19. The protocol was immunoSEQ multiplex PCR, while the TCRdb copy is restricted to in-frame clones and leaves out a portion. In the table there are approximately 500,000 clones, 70% to 90% of which are singletons. Sequencing used peripheral blood. The receptors stem from a human donor in a cohort sampled during active COVID-19. The CDR3 runs from the conserved cysteine through the conserved F or W. Fields, in order: clone size, D gene, CDR3 length, J gene, V gene, CDR3 DNA, CDR3 protein. The D gene is left open where the match is weak. A row's size may be missing; if present it is once, few, many or a size class.

size: -
D: TRBD1
length: 14
J: TRBJ1-1
V: TRBV24-1
DNA: TGTGCCACCAGTCTGACAGGGGTCAACACTGAAGCTTTCTTT
CDR3: CATSLTGVNTEAFF

size: -
D: TRBD1
length: 15
J: TRBJ1-1
V: TRBV7-3
DNA: TGTGCCAGCAGCTTAAATGGACAGGATCCGACGGGAGCTTTCTTT
CDR3: CASSLNGQDPTGAFF

size: -
D: -
length: 14
J: TRBJ1-6
V: TRBV2
DNA: TGTGCCAGCACCCCTCGGTTAAATAATTCACCCCTCCACTTT
CDR3: CASTPRLNNSPLHF

size: -
D: TRBD1
length: 16
J: TRBJ1-4
V: TRBV18
DNA: TGTGCCAGCTCAGCCTCAGGGGGGACAACTAATGAAAAACTGTTTTTT
CDR3: CASSASGGTTNEKLFF

size: -
D: TRBD1
length: 14
J: TRBJ1-5
V: TRBV27
DNA: TGTGCCAGCAGTTTATCGGACAGGACTCAGCCCCAGCATTTT
CDR3: CASSLSDRTQPQHF

size: -
D: -
length: 14
J: TRBJ2-2
V: TRBV19
DNA: TGTGCCAGTAGTCCCCCCGGGTTTACCGGGGAGCTGTTTTTT
CDR3: CASSPPGFTGELFF

size: few
D: -
length: 15
J: TRBJ1-1
V: TRBV5-5
DNA: TGTGCCAGCAGTTTCACCTATTTAGGAGGCACTGAAGCTTTCTTT
CDR3: CASSFTYLGGTEAFF

size: -
D: -
length: 15
J: TRBJ1-3
V: TRBV11-2
DNA: TGTGCCAGCAGCTTACAGGGGCGAAGTGGAAACACCATATATTTT
CDR3: CASSLQGRSGNTIYF

size: -
D: -
length: 15
J: TRBJ2-3
V: TRBV19
DNA: TGTGCCAGTAGTATTAGGAGGGAGGCCTTAGGTACGCAGTATTTT
CDR3: CASSIRREALGTQYF

size: -
D: TRBD2
length: 15
J: TRBJ2-7
V: TRBV6-5
DNA: TGTGCCAGCCCTCCTTGGGGGACTACCTCCTACGAGCAGTACTTC
CDR3: CASPPWGTTSYEQYF

size: -
D: TRBD1
length: 14
J: TRBJ1-2
V: TRBV4-1
DNA: TGCGCCAGCAGCCAGAGACAGGGCGACTATGGCTACACCTTC
CDR3: CASSQRQGDYGYTF

size: -
D: -
length: 15
J: TRBJ1-2
V: TRBV18
DNA: TGTGCCAGCTCACCACCAGGACAGTCCAGCTATGGCTACACCTTC
CDR3: CASSPPGQSSYGYTF

size: -
D: -
length: 15
J: TRBJ2-3
V: TRBV9
DNA: TGTGCCAGCAGCGCCTCAGCGGCCGGACGGGATACGCAGTATTTT
CDR3: CASSASAAGRDTQYF

size: -
D: -
length: 16
J: TRBJ1-1
V: TRBV7-3
DNA: TGTGCCAGCAGCTCCAAGGGGGGGCCCGGGAACACTGAAGCTTTCTTT
CDR3: CASSSKGGPGNTEAFF

size: few
D: TRBD1
length: 13
J: TRBJ1-1
V: TRBV20-1
DNA: TGCAGTGCTACTGACAGGGTAGGATCTGAAGCTTTCTTT
CDR3: CSATDRVGSEAFF

size: once
D: TRBD2
length: 13
J: TRBJ2-1
V: TRBV30
DNA: TGTGCCTGGGAACTCCGGGGGGGGCAGGAGCAGTTCTTC
CDR3: CAWELRGGQEQFF

size: -
D: -
length: 16
J: TRBJ2-3
V: TRBV5-4
DNA: TGTGCCAGCAACATATCTCCTGCTTCGTCCACAGATACGCAGTATTTT
CDR3: CASNISPASSTDTQYF

size: -
D: TRBD1
length: 16
J: TRBJ2-4
V: TRBV6-2/TRBV6-3
DNA: TGTGCCAGCAGTTCATCATGGGGACAGTCCAAAAACATTCAGTACTTC
CDR3: CASSSSWGQSKNIQYF

size: -
D: TRBD1
length: 14
J: TRBJ1-4
V: TRBV11-2
DNA: TGTGCCAGCAGCCGGGACAGGGTTGGTGAAAAACTGTTTTTT
CDR3: CASSRDRVGEKLFF

size: once
D: TRBD2
length: 17
J: TRBJ2-3
V: TRBV7-9
DNA: TGTGCCAGCAGCTTATGGGCTGGTGCGGGAGGGCCAGATACGCAGTATTTT
CDR3: CASSLWAGAGGPDTQYF

size: few
D: -
length: 13
J: TRBJ1-1
V: TRBV19
DNA: TGTGCCAGTGAGGGCAGAAGGAACACTGAAGCTTTCTTT
CDR3: CASEGRRNTEAFF

size: -
D: -
length: 16
J: TRBJ1-3
V: TRBV27
DNA: TGTGCCAGCAGTTCTCAAGGGAAGGGGTCTGGAAACACCATATATTTT
CDR3: CASSSQGKGSGNTIYF

size: once
D: TRBD2
length: 15
J: TRBJ2-3
V: TRBV6-5
DNA: TGTGCCAGCAGACCGGCGGGGGTCCAAACAGATACGCAGTATTTT
CDR3: CASRPAGVQTDTQYF

size: -
D: -
length: 13
J: TRBJ1-1
V: TRBV5-5
DNA: TGTGCCAGCAGCTTGCCCCCAGATCCTGAAGCTTTCTTT
CDR3: CASSLPPDPEAFF

size: -
D: TRBD2
length: 17
J: TRBJ2-2
V: TRBV5-1
DNA: TGCGCCAGCAGCCCGGGACTAGCGGGGGCGAACACCGGGGAGCTGTTTTTT
CDR3: CASSPGLAGANTGELFF

size: -
D: TRBD1
length: 15
J: TRBJ2-7
V: TRBV7-2
DNA: TGTGCCAGCAGCTTAGAGGGACAGGGATCCTACGAGCAGTACTTC
CDR3: CASSLEGQGSYEQYF

size: -
D: -
length: 12
J: TRBJ2-5
V: TRBV6-5
DNA: TGTGCCAGCAGTCCCGGGAAAGAGACCCAGTACTTC
CDR3: CASSPGKETQYF

size: -
D: -
length: 15
J: TRBJ1-5
V: TRBV28
DNA: TGTGCCAGCAGTCAGACACAATATAGCAATCAGCCCCAGCATTTT
CDR3: CASSQTQYSNQPQHF

size: -
D: TRBD1
length: 13
J: TRBJ1-2
V: TRBV19
DNA: TGTGCCACCTCCGGGACAGACAACTATGGCTACACCTTC
CDR3: CATSGTDNYGYTF

size: -
D: -
length: 13
J: TRBJ2-7
V: TRBV5-1
DNA: TGCGCCAGCAGCTTGGAGGAGGGCTCCGAGCAGTACTTC
CDR3: CASSLEEGSEQYF

size: once
D: -
length: 13
J: TRBJ2-1
V: TRBV30
DNA: TGTGCCTGGAGTGGTACCTTCGGGGATGAGCAGTTCTTC
CDR3: CAWSGTFGDEQFF

size: -
D: TRBD1
length: 16
J: TRBJ1-5
V: TRBV19
DNA: TGTGCCAGTAAACCAGGGGACAGGGTTAGCAATCAGCCCCAGCATTTT
CDR3: CASKPGDRVSNQPQHF

size: -
D: -
length: 15
J: TRBJ1-4
V: TRBV19
DNA: TGTGCCAGTAGTATAGATCGCGGGTCTAATGAAAAACTGTTTTTT
CDR3: CASSIDRGSNEKLFF

size: -
D: -
length: 14
J: TRBJ2-3
V: TRBV19
DNA: TGTGCCAGTAGAAGTACAGGGCTCACAGATACGCAGTATTTT
CDR3: CASRSTGLTDTQYF

size: -
D: -
length: 13
J: TRBJ1-3
V: TRBV9
DNA: TGTGCCAGCAGCCCGAGTCTCGGAAACACCATATATTTT
CDR3: CASSPSLGNTIYF

size: -
D: TRBD1
length: 16
J: TRBJ1-3
V: TRBV5-4
DNA: TGTGCCAGCAGCTTGGGGGGCGGGCAGGGGGCTGACACCATATATTTT
CDR3: CASSLGGGQGADTIYF

size: -
D: -
length: 13
J: TRBJ2-3
V: TRBV3-1/TRBV3-2
DNA: TGTGCCAGCAGCCTTTGGGGAGAAGATACGCAGTATTTT
CDR3: CASSLWGEDTQYF

size: -
D: -
length: 13
J: TRBJ2-5
V: TRBV7-9
DNA: TGTGCCAGCAGCTTCCAGGGTGGGGAGACCCAGTACTTC
CDR3: CASSFQGGETQYF

size: -
D: -
length: 14
J: TRBJ1-1
V: TRBV30
DNA: TGTGCCTGGAGTGTACGTGGGGGGGGTGCTGAAGCTTTCTTT
CDR3: CAWSVRGGGAEAFF

size: -
D: -
length: 16
J: TRBJ2-3
V: TRBV9
DNA: TGTGCCAGCAGCGTAGGTGGCAGGGGACCCACAGATACGCAGTATTTT
CDR3: CASSVGGRGPTDTQYF

size: -
D: -
length: 13
J: TRBJ1-2
V: TRBV6-1
DNA: TGTGCCAGCAGTGACCGGGAACTTACTGGCTACACCTTC
CDR3: CASSDRELTGYTF

size: -
D: TRBD2
length: 16
J: TRBJ2-3
V: TRBV19
DNA: TGTGCCAGTAGTACGCGGACTAGCGGGAAATCAGATACGCAGTATTTT
CDR3: CASSTRTSGKSDTQYF

size: -
D: TRBD2
length: 16
J: TRBJ2-7
V: TRBV28
DNA: TGTGCCAGCTTAGTTTATGGGACTAGCGGGAGCGGCGAGCAGTACTTC
CDR3: CASLVYGTSGSGEQYF

size: -
D: -
length: 13
J: TRBJ1-1
V: TRBV7-9
DNA: TGTGCCAGCAGCATGGGGGGGATTACTGAAGCTTTCTTT
CDR3: CASSMGGITEAFF

size: -
D: -
length: 14
J: TRBJ1-5
V: TRBV11-2
DNA: TGTGCCAGTAGCCGACAGAATAGCAATCAGCCCCAGCATTTT
CDR3: CASSRQNSNQPQHF

size: -
D: -
length: 15
J: TRBJ2-6
V: TRBV5-1
DNA: TGCGCCAGCAGCCGAGAGGGCTCTGGGGCCAACGTCCTGACTTTC
CDR3: CASSREGSGANVLTF

size: -
D: TRBD2
length: 15
J: TRBJ2-1
V: TRBV30
DNA: TGTGCCTGGAGTTGGGGGGTAGCGGGAAGGAATGAGCAGTTCTTC
CDR3: CAWSWGVAGRNEQFF

size: once
D: TRBD2
length: 15
J: TRBJ2-2
V: TRBV5-1
DNA: TGCGCCAGCAGCTTGGAACTAGCGAAAACCGGGGAGCTGTTTTTT
CDR3: CASSLELAKTGELFF

size: -
D: TRBD1
length: 13
J: TRBJ2-1
V: TRBV27
DNA: TGTGCCAGCAGTCGACCAGGGACAGCTGAGCAGTTCTTC
CDR3: CASSRPGTAEQFF

size: -
D: -
length: 15
J: TRBJ2-5
V: TRBV2
DNA: TGTGCCAGCAGTGACTCCCTGGAGGGCCGGGAGACCCAGTACTTC
CDR3: CASSDSLEGRETQYF

size: -
D: -
length: 15
J: TRBJ2-2
V: TRBV19
DNA: TGTGCCAGTAGTATAGAGGGGCCAGGCCCGTGGGAGCTGTTTTTT
CDR3: CASSIEGPGPWELFF

size: -
D: -
length: 16
J: TRBJ1-5
V: TRBV3-1/TRBV3-2
DNA: TGTGCCAGCAGCCAAGGTGCGGGGGTGAGCAATCAGCCCCAGCATTTT
CDR3: CASSQGAGVSNQPQHF

size: -
D: -
length: 12
J: TRBJ2-7
V: TRBV11-2
DNA: TGTGCCAGCAGCTCCCAGAGGGTCGAGCAGTACTTC
CDR3: CASSSQRVEQYF

size: -
D: TRBD1
length: 15
J: TRBJ2-1
V: TRBV27
DNA: TGTGCCACCCGGACAGGGGTTACCTCCTACAATGAGCAGTTCTTC
CDR3: CATRTGVTSYNEQFF

size: -
D: TRBD2
length: 15
J: TRBJ2-7
V: TRBV28
DNA: TGTGCCAGCAGCTCTCCAGCGGGAGGGTCCTACGAGCAGTACTTC
CDR3: CASSSPAGGSYEQYF